This record covers a single T cell receptor (beta chain). Its antigen remains unknown. Produced via immunoSEQ multiplex PCR; TCRdb's table is partial and in-frame only. The sample consists of approximately 230,000 clones, roughly 87% of them appearing once. Deletions cut 6 bases from V and 0 bases from J, with 17 bases between. The length of the CDR3 is 16 residues. CDR1 is MDHEN and CDR2 is SYDVKM in the germline V gene. These data are taken from a study of cytomegalovirus exposure and HLA in healthy donors. Findings and limits, study-wide: Subsequent analysis found a tendency for first-cohort TCR clusters to co-occur within the 120 validation repertoires. Despite most TCR sequences being rare, some public TCRs occurred in many donors.

The sequence was collected from a man aged 18 to 29 in good health and CMV-seropositive. Sequenced material: PBMCs. The chain couples TRBV28 to TRBJ1-1, with D unclear. CDR3 sequence (DNA): TGTGCCAGCAGGCCATTGCGGGCCCAAATGAACACTGAAGCTTTCTTT. Translated: CASRPLRAQMNTEAFF.